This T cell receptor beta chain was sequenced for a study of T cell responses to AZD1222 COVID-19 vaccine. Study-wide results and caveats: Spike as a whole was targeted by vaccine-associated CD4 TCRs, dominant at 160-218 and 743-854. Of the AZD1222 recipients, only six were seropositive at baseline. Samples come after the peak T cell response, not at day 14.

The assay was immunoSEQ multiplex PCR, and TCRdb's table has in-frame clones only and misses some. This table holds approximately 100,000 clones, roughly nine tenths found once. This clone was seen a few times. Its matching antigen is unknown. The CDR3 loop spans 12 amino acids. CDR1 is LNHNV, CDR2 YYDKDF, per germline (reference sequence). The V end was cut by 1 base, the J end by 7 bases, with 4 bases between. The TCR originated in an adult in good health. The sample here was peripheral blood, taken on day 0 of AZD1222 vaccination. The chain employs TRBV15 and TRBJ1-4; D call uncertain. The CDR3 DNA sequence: TGTGCCACCAGCAGAGTCGGTGAAAAACTGTTTTTT. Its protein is CATSRVGEKLFF.